The 15 T cell receptor beta chains given below trace back to one sample, sequenced in a study of preoperative IRX-2 immunotherapy in early breast cancer. Described treatment: preoperative locoregional IRX-2 cytokine immunotherapy. The data were produced by immunoSEQ multiplex PCR, yet TCRdb's version contains in-frame clones alone and is incomplete. This table has 24,000 or so clones, 78% appearing once. The material sequenced was lymph node tissue, taken before IRX-2 immunotherapy. Receptor source: a human donor with breast cancer.

The V and J genes are TRBV11-3 and TRBJ1-3, with D tentatively TRBD1 (5 bases). The length of the CDR3 is 17 residues. Per germline, CDR1 SGHNT and CDR2 YENEEA. Trimming took 3 bases from V and 0 from J, leaving 15 bases between them. The CDR3: CASSLAGTGFSGNTIYF. The CDR3 DNA is TGTGCCAGCAGCTTGGCAGGGACTGGGTTCTCTGGAAACACCATATATTTT.

The rearrangement joins TRBV18 to TRBJ1-3, with D unclear. The CDR3 has 16 residues. The germline V gene has CDR1 KGHSH and CDR2 LQKENI. V was shortened by 2 bases and J by 2 bases, with 13 bases between the two germline ends. The DNA of the CDR3 is TGTGCCAGCTCACCAATTTTTGCGTCCACTGGAAACACCATATATTTT. Protein product: CASSPIFASTGNTIYF.

The rearrangement uses TRBV28 and TRBJ1-2; D is perhaps TRBD1 (6 bases). The ends were cut back, 5 bases at V and 2 bases at J, with 12 bases in the middle. The CDR3 totals 14 residues. The germline V gene encodes CDR1 MDHEN and CDR2 SYDVKM. CDR3: CASSAPGENYGYTF. In nucleotides, the CDR3 is TGTGCCAGCAGTGCCCCAGGGGAGAACTATGGCTACACCTTC.

This clone was seen just once. The rearrangement uses TRBV18 and TRBJ2-1, with a tentative D call TRBD1 (7 bases). The CDR3 extends over 15 amino acids. V lost 1 base to trimming and J lost 8 bases, with 15 bases between them. Germline CDR1 and CDR2: KGHSH and LQKENI. The CDR3 bases are TGTGCCAGCTCACCACGGGGGCAGGGGGGACATGAGCAGTTCTTC. This encodes CASSPRGQGGHEQFF.

The rearrangement joins TRBV11-3 to TRBJ2-3; TRBD1 or TRBD2 may be the D gene (5 bases each). The germline V and J ends were trimmed by 2 bases and 1 base, with 13 bases remaining between them. In germline, CDR1 is SGHNT, CDR2 YENEEA. The CDR3 is 16 residues long. The CDR3 spells CASSLLPQGGTDTQYF. CDR3 bases: TGTGCCAGCAGCTTATTGCCTCAGGGAGGCACAGATACGCAGTATTTT.

By sample fraction, this clone is large. V is TRBV11-3 and J is TRBJ1-5; D remains ambiguous. From germline, CDR1 is SGHNT and CDR2 YENEEA. V was trimmed by 3 bases and J by 5 bases, leaving 11 bases between them. This CDR3 is built from 14 residues. CDR3 bases: TGTGCCAGCAGCTTGGCGGCAGGTGATCAGCCCCAGCATTTT. It is translated as CASSLAAGDQPQHF. The whole variable domain, remainder taken from reference TRBV11-3 and TRBJ1-5, is EAGVVQSPRYKIIEKKQPVAFWCNPISGHNTLYWYLQNLGQGPELLIRYENEEAVDDSQLPKDRFSAERLKGVDSTLKIQPAELGDSAVYLCASSLAAGDQPQHFGDGTRLSIL.

The chain combines TRBV6-8 with TRBJ2-3; D call uncertain. The CDR3 totals 17 residues. Per the germline V gene, CDR1 is MNHGY and CDR2 is SAAAGT. V gave up 5 bases and J gave up 2 bases, with 20 bases separating them. Here the CDR3 DNA reads TGTGCCAGCAGTCCCCTCTGGTCAGGACCCTTCACAGATACGCAGTATTTT. Encoded protein: CASSPLWSGPFTDTQYF.

The gene calls are TRBV18 and TRBJ1-6, with D tentatively TRBD1 (5 bases). Trimming took off 3 bases at V and 8 bases at J, with 11 bases between the two ends. Germline lookup yields CDR1 KGHSH and CDR2 LQKENI. CDR3 length: 14 amino acids. The CDR3 DNA reads TGTGCCAGCTCACCGACAGTCGTTGATTCACCCCTCCACTTT. Translated, it gives CASSPTVVDSPLHF.

The V call is TRBV5-1, the J call TRBJ2-1, with D unresolved. This CDR3 has 15 amino acids. V shed 0 bases and J shed 4 bases, with 11 bases lying between them. CDR1 is SGHRS, CDR2 YFSETQ, per germline. The chain's CDR3 is CASSLALVGYNEQFF. As DNA, the CDR3 is TGCGCCAGCAGCTTGGCGTTGGTGGGTTACAATGAGCAGTTCTTC.

The chain uses TRBV5-1 and TRBJ1-1; no clear D gene. The V end lost 4 bases, the J end lost 5 bases, and 18 bases lay between the germline ends. Germline CDR1 SGHRS, CDR2 YFSETQ. This CDR3 is built from 15 residues. The CDR3 DNA reads TGCGCCAGCAGCCAGGAGGGAGGGAGAATGACTGAAGCTTTCTTT. The encoded protein is CASSQEGGRMTEAFF.

The CDR3 reads CATGIPSGVFWTGELFF. In DNA, the CDR3 is TGTGCGACGGGAATTCCTAGCGGGGTATTTTGGACCGGGGAGCTGTTTTTT. This chain uses TRBV28 with TRBJ2-2; 9 bases map to TRBD2. Germline CDR1 is MDHEN and CDR2 is SYDVKM. CDR3 size: 17 residues.

The rearrangement uses TRBV6-8 and TRBJ1-5; perhaps TRBD1 as D (5 bases). V lost 3 bases, J lost 10 bases, and 19 bases lay in between. Germline V lookup: CDR1 MNHGY, CDR2 SAAAGT. The CDR3 has 15 amino acids. The CDR3 bases are TGTGCCAGCAGTTATGCGGGAGGAGCCCAGGGACCCCAGCATTTT. It encodes CASSYAGGAQGPQHF.

Note on this clone: One end of the junction fails to match germline, which may point to a read error. The chain carries TRBV11-3 and TRBJ2-1; TRBD2 agrees at 7 bases. Germline V gene lookup returns CDR1 SGHNT and CDR2 YENEEA. The CDR3 spans 16 residues. CDR3 DNA sequence: TGTGCCAGCAGCCTAGAGGCTAGCGGCACCTACAATGAGCAGTTCTTC. It yields the protein CASSLEASGTYNEQFF.

This clone has a single count. The rearrangement joins TRBV28 to TRBJ1-2, with TRBD1 matching 8 bases. The CDR3 contains 13 residues. Germline values: CDR1 MDHEN, CDR2 SYDVKM. The V gene end was trimmed by 5 bases and the J gene end by 8 bases; junction bases not matched to a gene: 7. DNA for the CDR3: TGTGCCAGCAGTCCCAGGGGGCGCGTGGGCTACACCTTC. This codes for CASSPRGRVGYTF.

The rearrangement links TRBV10-2 to TRBJ1-4, with TRBD1 identical over 7 bases. Per germline, CDR1 WSHSY and CDR2 SAAADI. V dropped 4 bases and J dropped 4; count of bases not matched to a gene: 6. The length of the CDR3 is 15 residues. CDR3 sequence reads: CASSAATGLNEKLFF. CDR3 nucleotide sequence: TGCGCCAGCAGTGCGGCGACAGGGCTTAATGAAAAACTGTTTTTT.